A selection of T cell receptor beta chains follows, all from one sample in a study of blood T cell repertoires in COVID-19. Only in-frame clones appear in the TCRdb table, and some are missing; sequencing was by immunoSEQ multiplex PCR. This sample has 200,000 to 250,000 clones, with about 80% found just once. Sequencing used peripheral blood. The receptor set was obtained from a woman under 40 who had recovered from COVID-19. Each CDR3 is given with its conserved first and last residue. Each record gives: D gene, V gene, clone size, J gene, CDR3 DNA, CDR3 protein. The D gene is left open where the match is weak. Size values are once, few and many counts, or a class for expanded clones, and some rows have none.

D: -
V: TRBV20-1
size: many
J: TRBJ2-7
DNA: TGCAGTGCTAGTAGAGGGAGCTCCTACGAGCAGTACTTC
CDR3: CSASRGSSYEQYF

D: -
V: TRBV3-1/TRBV3-2
size: once
J: TRBJ2-4
DNA: TGTGCCAGCAGCCATTATAGCGGAGATCTAGCCAAAAACATTCAGTACTTC
CDR3: CASSHYSGDLAKNIQYF

D: -
V: TRBV7-9
size: -
J: TRBJ2-7
DNA: TGTGCCAGCAGCCCTGTGCTAAGCGGCTACGAGCAGTACTTC
CDR3: CASSPVLSGYEQYF

D: TRBD1
V: TRBV28
size: -
J: TRBJ2-7
DNA: TGTGCCAGCAGTCCCTATGGGCCCGGGACAGGGATTAGCGAGCAGTACTTC
CDR3: CASSPYGPGTGISEQYF

D: -
V: TRBV4-2
size: -
J: TRBJ2-2
DNA: TGTGCCAGCAGCCAAGGTTCTAGCGCGAACACCGGGGAGCTGTTTTTT
CDR3: CASSQGSSANTGELFF

D: TRBD2
V: TRBV6-4
size: many
J: TRBJ2-3
DNA: TGTGCCAGCAGTGACTCAGCGGGATCCACAGATACGCAGTATTTT
CDR3: CASSDSAGSTDTQYF

D: TRBD1
V: TRBV27
size: -
J: TRBJ2-7
DNA: TGTGCCAGCAGTGCCGGGGCAGGGGGCTACTACGAGCAGTACTTC
CDR3: CASSAGAGGYYEQYF

D: -
V: TRBV11-2
size: -
J: TRBJ1-4
DNA: TGTGCCAGCAGCCCGATGGTGGGAGGACCCGGGTCTGAAAAACTGTTTTTT
CDR3: CASSPMVGGPGSEKLFF

D: -
V: TRBV29-1
size: -
J: TRBJ2-3
DNA: TGCAGCCCATTCGGCGGGACGGCCACAGATACGCAGTATTTT
CDR3: CSPFGGTATDTQYF

D: -
V: TRBV10-3
size: -
J: TRBJ2-3
DNA: TGTGCCATCAGTCGAGACTATACGCAGTATTTT
CDR3: CAISRDYTQYF

D: TRBD2
V: TRBV2
size: -
J: TRBJ2-7
DNA: TGTGCCAGCAGTGAAGAGTTGGGGCGGGAGTCCATAGACGAGCAGTACTTC
CDR3: CASSEELGRESIDEQYF

D: TRBD1
V: TRBV28
size: -
J: TRBJ2-7
DNA: TGTGCCAGCAGTTTCCGGGACAGGGGACGCGAGCAGTACTTC
CDR3: CASSFRDRGREQYF

D: TRBD1
V: TRBV6-4
size: -
J: TRBJ2-2
DNA: TGTGCCAGCAGATCTAGCGACAGGGGCTCCGGGGAGCTGTTTTTT
CDR3: CASRSSDRGSGELFF

D: -
V: TRBV19
size: -
J: TRBJ1-2
DNA: TGTGCCAGTAGCTTGCCGGGACACCGGCCCCACTTCTATGGCTACACCTTC
CDR3: CASSLPGHRPHFYGYTF

D: -
V: TRBV7-9
size: -
J: TRBJ2-7
DNA: TGTGCCAGCAGCTTAGAGAGATACGAGCAGTACTTC
CDR3: CASSLERYEQYF

D: -
V: TRBV5-6
size: few
J: TRBJ2-7
DNA: TGTGCCAGCAGCTTGTCCACAACCGAGGGCCTCGAGCAGTACTTC
CDR3: CASSLSTTEGLEQYF

D: -
V: TRBV2
size: -
J: TRBJ2-7
DNA: TGTGCCAGCAGTCTTTACAGCTACGAGCAGTACTTC
CDR3: CASSLYSYEQYF

D: TRBD2
V: TRBV18
size: once
J: TRBJ2-1
DNA: TGTGCCAGCTCACCCCCAGCGGGGTTCTCCTACAATGAGCAGTTCTTC
CDR3: CASSPPAGFSYNEQFF

D: TRBD2
V: TRBV20-1
size: -
J: TRBJ2-7
DNA: TGCAGTGCTAGTGGGACTAACTCCTACGAGCAGTACTTC
CDR3: CSASGTNSYEQYF

D: -
V: TRBV2
size: -
J: TRBJ1-5
DNA: TGTGCCAGCCGAGTGGGGCGGGAAGTCCGAGGTCAGCCCCAGCATTTT
CDR3: CASRVGREVRGQPQHF

D: -
V: TRBV29-1
size: -
J: TRBJ2-1
DNA: TGCAGCGCCGACACGTACTTCGCAATCAATGAGCAGTTCTTC
CDR3: CSADTYFAINEQFF

D: -
V: TRBV6-2/TRBV6-3
size: -
J: TRBJ1-5
DNA: TGTGCCAGCAGCCCTCATTGGACAGCCTATCAGCCCCAGCATTTT
CDR3: CASSPHWTAYQPQHF

D: TRBD2
V: TRBV10-2
size: few
J: TRBJ2-7
DNA: TGCGCCACCGCACCGGCTAGCGGGAGTCTTGGCGAGCAGTACTTC
CDR3: CATAPASGSLGEQYF

D: TRBD1
V: TRBV19
size: -
J: TRBJ2-3
DNA: TGTGCCAGTACCTTACAGGGGGCGCGAGATACGCAGTATTTT
CDR3: CASTLQGARDTQYF

D: TRBD1
V: TRBV27
size: -
J: TRBJ1-5
DNA: TGTGCCAGCAGTTTAACGTCTGGGACAGGGAGCAATCAGCCCCAGCATTTT
CDR3: CASSLTSGTGSNQPQHF

D: -
V: TRBV27
size: -
J: TRBJ2-3
DNA: TGTGCCAGCAGTTTATTGGGGGGTGGGGGCACAGATACGCAGTATTTT
CDR3: CASSLLGGGGTDTQYF

D: -
V: TRBV10-1
size: -
J: TRBJ2-2
DNA: TGCGCCAGCAGCCCTTTGCGGGGCGGGGAGCTGTTTTTT
CDR3: CASSPLRGGELFF

D: -
V: TRBV24-1
size: -
J: TRBJ2-1
DNA: TGTGCCACCAGTGATTTAGGAGTAACAGGGAGCAATGAGCAGTTCTTC
CDR3: CATSDLGVTGSNEQFF

D: TRBD1
V: TRBV18
size: -
J: TRBJ1-1
DNA: TGTGCCAGCTCACCTCCCGGGACAGGGAGTGGAGCTTTCTTT
CDR3: CASSPPGTGSGAFF